A selection of T cell receptor beta chains follows, all from one sample in a study of T cells in narcolepsy. Profiled with immunoSEQ multiplex PCR; TCRdb holds only in-frame clones, not every one. The repertoire holds 20,000 to 25,000 clones, with 65% to 90% as singletons. The sequencing sample was made of memory (CD45RA-) CD4+ T cells from blood. These receptors all stem from a human donor in good health. Each CDR3 is given with its conserved first and last residue. D genes are given only for firm matches. Size tells how often a clone was seen (once, few, many) or the class of an expanded clone, and some rows leave it out.

j_gene | d_gene | abundance | v_gene | CDR3aa | CDR3nt
TRBJ2-7 | TRBD2 | - | TRBV7-2 | CASSLLAGDGEQYF | TGTGCCAGCAGCTTACTAGCGGGAGATGGGGAGCAGTACTTC
TRBJ2-1 | TRBD2 | - | TRBV4-1 | CASSQAISGISYNEQFF | TGCGCCAGCAGCCAAGCGATTAGCGGGATCTCCTACAATGAGCAGTTCTTC
TRBJ2-7 | TRBD2 | - | TRBV28 | CASSIFTGGLNEQYF | TGTGCCAGCAGTATATTTACGGGAGGGTTGAACGAGCAGTACTTC
TRBJ2-3 | - | - | TRBV30 | CAWSVLGITDTQYF | TGTGCCTGGAGTGTACTAGGAATCACAGATACGCAGTATTTT
TRBJ1-2 | - | - | TRBV20-1 | CSAPRDYGYTF | TGCAGTGCTCCCAGGGACTATGGCTACACCTTC
TRBJ2-1 | TRBD2 | - | TRBV10-2 | CASSGSSGNNEQFF | TGCGCCAGCAGTGGGAGCAGCGGGAACAATGAGCAGTTCTTC
TRBJ1-6 | TRBD1 | - | TRBV14 | CASSRGRGVSPLHF | TGTGCCAGCAGCCGCGGCAGGGGGGTGTCACCCCTCCACTTT
TRBJ2-3 | TRBD1 | once | TRBV29-1 | CSVCQGADTQYF | TGCAGCGTTTGTCAGGGGGCAGATACGCAGTATTTT
TRBJ2-3 | - | - | TRBV27 | CASSPAPGYTDTQYF | TGTGCCAGCAGCCCGGCCCCGGGGTACACAGATACGCAGTATTTT
TRBJ2-3 | TRBD2 | - | TRBV30 | CAWSREGASGRTDTQYF | TGTGCCTGGAGTAGGGAGGGGGCTAGCGGGAGAACAGATACGCAGTATTTT
TRBJ1-4 | TRBD1 | - | TRBV5-6 | CASSLSGQGNEKLFF | TGTGCCAGCAGCTTGTCGGGACAGGGGAATGAAAAACTGTTTTTT
TRBJ1-1 | - | - | TRBV15 | CATSRDRQSEAFF | TGTGCCACCAGCAGAGACCGACAGAGTGAAGCTTTCTTT
TRBJ2-6 | TRBD1 | few | TRBV5-1 | CASSLGQGAGANVLTF | TGCGCCAGCAGCTTGGGGCAGGGGGCTGGGGCCAACGTCCTGACTTTC
TRBJ2-7 | - | - | TRBV11-3 | CASSLGQGPYEQYF | TGTGCCAGCAGCTTGGGGCAGGGTCCCTACGAGCAGTACTTC
TRBJ2-7 | - | - | TRBV6-5 | CASSLQGWYEQYF | TGTGCCAGCAGTTTACAGGGATGGTACGAGCAGTACTTC
TRBJ1-1 | - | - | TRBV6-6 | CASRSLVNTEAFF | TGTGCCAGCAGGTCCCTGGTGAACACTGAAGCTTTCTTT
TRBJ1-5 | - | - | TRBV5-6 | CASSLGQNSNQPQHF | TGTGCCAGCAGCCTCGGACAGAATAGCAATCAGCCCCAGCATTTT
TRBJ2-7 | - | - | TRBV9 | CASSPGTLLYEQYF | TGTGCCAGCAGTCCCGGGACCCTCCTTTACGAGCAGTACTTC
TRBJ2-5 | - | - | TRBV5-1 | CASSLGQPQETQYF | TGCGCCAGCAGCTTGGGGCAACCACAAGAGACCCAGTACTTC
TRBJ2-2 | - | - | TRBV5-1 | CASSLAWGLPGELFF | TGCGCCAGCAGCTTGGCCTGGGGCCTGCCCGGGGAGCTGTTTTTT
TRBJ2-5 | TRBD1 | - | TRBV28 | CATGAGGLPGTQYF | TGTGCGACGGGGGCAGGGGGCCTCCCGGGGACCCAGTACTTC
TRBJ2-7 | - | - | TRBV7-2 | CASSPKGVQYEQYF | TGTGCCAGCAGCCCCAAAGGGGTCCAATACGAGCAGTACTTC
TRBJ1-4 | - | - | TRBV5-5 | CASRVGFSEKLFF | TGTGCCAGCAGGGTCGGCTTCAGCGAAAAACTGTTTTTT
TRBJ2-1 | TRBD2 | few | TRBV15 | CATSRGGSGEQFF | TGTGCCACCAGCAGGGGGGGGAGTGGGGAGCAGTTCTTC
TRBJ2-1 | TRBD2 | once | TRBV10-3 | CATRARTSGSYGEQFF | TGTGCCACCCGAGCCCGGACTAGCGGGAGTTATGGTGAGCAGTTCTTC
TRBJ1-2 | - | - | TRBV6-5 | CASSEPTGLYGYTF | TGTGCCAGCAGTGAACCAACAGGGCTCTATGGCTACACCTTC
TRBJ1-5 | - | few | TRBV4-3 | CASSQVPGDSNQPQHF | TGCGCCAGCAGCCAAGTACCAGGTGATAGCAATCAGCCCCAGCATTTT
TRBJ2-7 | - | - | TRBV5-4 | CASSLDLGAVGNEQYF | TGTGCCAGCAGCTTGGATCTCGGGGCCGTAGGGAACGAGCAGTACTTC
TRBJ1-5 | - | once | TRBV7-2 | CASSLSILDQPQHF | TGTGCCAGCAGCTTAAGTATTCTAGATCAGCCCCAGCATTTT
TRBJ2-1 | - | - | TRBV10-3 | CASSERKNNEQFF | TGTGCCAGCAGTGAGAGGAAAAACAATGAGCAGTTCTTC
TRBJ2-3 | - | - | TRBV7-2 | CASSLQGSDTQYF | TGTGCCAGCAGCTTACAGGGTTCAGATACGCAGTATTTT
TRBJ2-3 | TRBD2 | - | TRBV7-2 | CASSLRAGDTTDTQYF | TGTGCCAGCAGCTTAAGGGCGGGAGATACAACAGATACGCAGTATTTT
TRBJ2-7 | - | - | TRBV5-1 | CASSMKESLRADEQYF | TGCGCCAGCAGCATGAAAGAGTCTCTGAGGGCGGACGAGCAGTACTTC
TRBJ1-2 | - | - | TRBV28 | CASSEPNYGYTF | TGTGCCAGCTCAGAGCCTAACTATGGCTACACCTTC
TRBJ1-2 | - | - | TRBV7-9 | CASSSQGWSGYTF | TGTGCCAGCAGCTCACAGGGATGGAGTGGCTACACCTTC
TRBJ1-5 | TRBD1 | - | TRBV5-1 | CASSLEGQGYQPQHF | TGCGCCAGCAGCTTGGAGGGACAGGGTTATCAGCCCCAGCATTTT
TRBJ2-2 | TRBD2 | - | TRBV5-4 | CASSGLAEATGELFF | TGTGCCAGCAGCGGACTAGCGGAGGCCACCGGGGAGCTGTTTTTT
TRBJ2-2 | - | - | TRBV9 | CASSVGVTGELFF | TGTGCCAGCAGCGTAGGGGTCACCGGGGAGCTGTTTTTT
TRBJ1-2 | - | - | TRBV6-1 | CASSRDSYGYTF | TGTGCCAGCAGTCGCGACAGCTATGGCTACACCTTC
TRBJ2-7 | - | - | TRBV30 | CAWKGGPSSYEQYF | TGTGCCTGGAAGGGCGGGCCAAGCTCCTACGAGCAGTACTTC